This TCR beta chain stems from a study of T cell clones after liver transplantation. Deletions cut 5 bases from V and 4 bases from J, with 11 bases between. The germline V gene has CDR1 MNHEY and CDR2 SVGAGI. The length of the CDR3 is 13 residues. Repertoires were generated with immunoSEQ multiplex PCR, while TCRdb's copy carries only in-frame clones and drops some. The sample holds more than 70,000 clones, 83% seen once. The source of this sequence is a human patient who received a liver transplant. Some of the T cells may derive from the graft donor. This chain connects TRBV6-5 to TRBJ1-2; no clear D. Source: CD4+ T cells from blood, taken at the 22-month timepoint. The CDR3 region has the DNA TGTGCCAGCAGTAAGGGTCTCGGCTATGGCTACACCTTC. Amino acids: CASSKGLGYGYTF.